Listed below are T cell receptor beta chains from one sample, sequenced in a study of T cells after yellow fever vaccination. One entry per CDR3 protein results from TCRdb running MiXCR on the 5' RACE reads. The sample contains around 340,000 distinct CDR3 sequences, about 12% of which appear only once. This specimen was CD4+ T cells sorted from PBMCs, taken 15 days after the yellow fever booster vaccination. The receptors shown here come from a man aged 18 to 30 who received the YFV17D yellow fever vaccine. Both conserved end residues are trimmed from each CDR3. Fields, in order: clone size, V gene, J gene, CDR3 protein. Size is omitted from some rows. Given values are once, few, many or a class for expanded clones.

clone size: .; V gene: TRBV20-1; J gene: TRBJ2-7; CDR3 protein: SASGSSYEQY
clone size: .; V gene: TRBV3-1; J gene: TRBJ2-5; CDR3 protein: ASSLLVRGRSHETQY
clone size: few; V gene: TRBV6-1; J gene: TRBJ1-6; CDR3 protein: ASSLRTGGLGNDSPLH
clone size: few; V gene: TRBV24-1; J gene: TRBJ1-1; CDR3 protein: AILPGPTEAF
clone size: many; V gene: TRBV5-1; J gene: TRBJ1-3; CDR3 protein: ASSSDGSSGNTIY
clone size: .; V gene: TRBV5-1; J gene: TRBJ2-2; CDR3 protein: ASSLYAGQGNTGELF
clone size: .; V gene: TRBV19; J gene: TRBJ2-4; CDR3 protein: ASSPGTLAKNIQY
clone size: .; V gene: TRBV6-5; J gene: TRBJ2-3; CDR3 protein: ASSWEGGTDTQY
clone size: .; V gene: TRBV30; J gene: TRBJ2-2; CDR3 protein: AWSVRGAGELF
clone size: .; V gene: TRBV30; J gene: TRBJ2-7; CDR3 protein: AWSVGGVRRDEQY
clone size: many; V gene: TRBV12-3/TRBV12-4; J gene: TRBJ2-3; CDR3 protein: ASSSRTSTDTQY
clone size: .; V gene: TRBV6-1; J gene: TRBJ1-4; CDR3 protein: ASAREQNEKLF
clone size: .; V gene: TRBV2; J gene: TRBJ2-7; CDR3 protein: ASSGRGQGAEQY
clone size: many; V gene: TRBV2; J gene: TRBJ1-1; CDR3 protein: ASSGQGGNTEAF
clone size: .; V gene: TRBV19; J gene: TRBJ1-2; CDR3 protein: ASRTGQLYGYT
clone size: many; V gene: TRBV6-2/TRBV6-3; J gene: TRBJ2-2; CDR3 protein: ASRMNGELF
clone size: .; V gene: TRBV10-2; J gene: TRBJ2-7; CDR3 protein: ASNTGSRAYEQY
clone size: .; V gene: TRBV5-1; J gene: TRBJ1-1; CDR3 protein: ASSLVPLKGGTEAF
clone size: few; V gene: TRBV4-1; J gene: TRBJ1-5; CDR3 protein: ASSSAPNQPQH
clone size: few; V gene: TRBV12-3/TRBV12-4; J gene: TRBJ2-5; CDR3 protein: ASSVPGLAETQY
clone size: .; V gene: TRBV5-1; J gene: TRBJ2-5; CDR3 protein: ASSLGGGTETQY
clone size: .; V gene: TRBV7-9; J gene: TRBJ2-5; CDR3 protein: ASSLGGGNQETQY
clone size: few; V gene: TRBV7-2; J gene: TRBJ2-5; CDR3 protein: ASSGVSGGQETQY